One and the same sample provided the 27 T cell receptor beta chains below, sequenced in a study of blood T cell repertoires in COVID-19. Method: immunoSEQ multiplex PCR; TCRdb's copy keeps in-frame clones and lacks some. Counted here are about 380,000 clones, around 91% occurring once; the ten biggest clones make up about 7%. The sequencing sample was made of peripheral blood. The receptor source for this set is a man between 18 and 35 years old with active or convalescent COVID-19.

This sequence joins TRBV18 and TRBJ2-7; possible D gene TRBD1, 5 bases. Germline CDR1 reads KGHSH; CDR2 reads LQKENI. V was shortened by 4 bases and J by 0 bases, with 13 bases between the two germline ends. The CDR3 covers 15 residues. Written as DNA, the CDR3 is TGTGCCAGCTCACGCCACCCAGGGTCCTCCTACGAGCAGTACTTC. The encoded protein is CASSRHPGSSYEQYF.

The V gene is TRBV28, the J gene TRBJ1-1; TRBD1 matches at 8 bases. CDR3 length equals 15 residues. The germline V gene has CDR1 MDHEN and CDR2 SYDVKM. J gave up 10 bases and V 6 bases, and 16 bases lay outside the gene matches. This CDR3 reads CASRGAGQEFRVAFF. CDR3 coding DNA: TGTGCCAGCAGGGGGGCGGGACAGGAGTTTAGAGTAGCTTTCTTT.

The V gene is TRBV28, the J gene TRBJ2-7, with no clear D. The CDR3 runs 11 residues. CDR1 is MDHEN, CDR2 SYDVKM, per germline. Trimming stripped 5 bases from V and 12 bases from J, with 14 bases between. This CDR3 is CASSPTHGRYF. DNA for the CDR3: TGTGCCAGCAGTCCAACGCACGGTCGGTACTTC.

The rearrangement uses TRBV6-5 and TRBJ2-7, with 8 bases identical to TRBD1. The V segment lost 6 bases and the J segment 3 bases; nucleotides outside the gene matches: 7. Germline V gene data show CDR1 as MNHEY and CDR2 as SVGAGI. This CDR3 has 14 residues. The CDR3, as DNA: TGTGCCAGCAGGAGAGGGACAGGAGACTACGAGCAGTACTTC. As protein: CASRRGTGDYEQYF.

The chain couples TRBV7-3 to TRBJ1-6; D gene uncertain. The CDR3 sequence is 15 residues long. Germline V gene data show CDR1 as SGHTA and CDR2 as FQGTGA. V gave up 5 bases and J gave up 8 bases, with 16 bases separating them. The CDR3, as DNA: TGTGCCAGCAGCCCACCCACTGACGGGGATTCACCCCTCCACTTT. Protein sequence: CASSPPTDGDSPLHF.

In this sample, this clone turned up once. The rearrangement links TRBV18 to TRBJ1-4, with 7 nucleotides matching TRBD1. This CDR3 has 14 amino acids. Looked up from germline, CDR1 is KGHSH and CDR2 is LQKENI. V shed 3 bases and J 10 bases; nucleotides not matched to a gene: 8. For the CDR3, the DNA is TGTGCCAGCTCACCTCTGGGACAGAGGGGAAAACTGTTTTTT. It specifies CASSPLGQRGKLFF.

The chain links TRBV3-1 (or the pseudogene TRBV3-2) to TRBJ1-1; the D is unclear. Trimming took 7 bases from V and 0 from J, leaving 12 bases between them. From germline, CDR1 is LGHDT and CDR2 YNNKEL (reference sequence). The CDR3 covers 14 residues. The CDR3 DNA reads as TGTGCCAGCAAGGCGGCCTATATGAACACTGAAGCTTTCTTT. This sequence encodes CASKAAYMNTEAFF.

The CDR3 DNA reads TGTGCCAGCAGCTTTGGGACAGGCTCCTACGAGCAGTACTTC. Amino acids: CASSFGTGSYEQYF. This chain uses TRBV6-5 with TRBJ2-7; 8 nucleotides agree with TRBD1. The CDR3 has 14 residues. Trimming took 6 bases from V and 0 from J; bases not matched to a gene: 4. The germline V gene encodes CDR1 MNHEY and CDR2 SVGAGI.

This clone was observed once. The sample has other DNA sequences that encode this CDR3 too. This chain links TRBV18 with TRBJ1-4; 11 nucleotides match TRBD1. CDR3 size: 14 residues. The trim removed 3 bases at V and 8 bases at J, leaving 2 bases unmatched. Germline values: CDR1 KGHSH, CDR2 LQKENI. The CDR3 DNA sequence: TGTGCCAGCTCACCTGGGACAGGGGGAGAAAAACTGTTTTTT. Protein product: CASSPGTGGEKLFF.

The chain couples TRBV4-2 to TRBJ1-4; TRBD1 might be the D (6 bases). This CDR3 has 16 residues. V gave up 4 bases and J gave up 7 bases, with 19 bases separating them. Per germline, CDR1 LGHNA and CDR2 YNFKEQ. For the CDR3, the DNA is TGTGCCAGCAGCCCCAGTGGGGGGGGCTTTCGTGAAAAACTGTTTTTT. It codes for CASSPSGGGFREKLFF.

V gene TRBV28 combines with J gene TRBJ1-5; TRBD1 matches 8 bases. With V trimmed by 1 base and J by 1 base, 9 bases remained unmatched. This CDR3 region has 18 residues. Germline lookup yields CDR1 MDHEN and CDR2 SYDVKM. CDR3 DNA: TGTGCCAGCAGTTTATTGCCCCGGACAGGGAAGAGCAATCAGCCCCAGCATTTT. Translated, it gives CASSLLPRTGKSNQPQHF.

The chain is built from TRBV30 and TRBJ2-6; the match to TRBD2 covers 10 bases. The CDR3 loop spans 21 amino acids. Per germline, CDR1 GTSNPN and CDR2 SVGIG (reference sequence). Trimming at V came to 4 bases and at J to 1 base, leaving 19 bases not matched to a gene. CDR3 residues: CAWTEGTSGTREISGANVLTF. The DNA of the CDR3 is TGTGCCTGGACTGAGGGTACTAGCGGGACAAGGGAGATATCTGGGGCCAACGTCCTGACTTTC.

CDR3 DNA sequence: TGTGCCAGCGGACGGGACAGGGGTCTCTCTGGGGCCAACGTCCTGACTTTC. Translating gives CASGRDRGLSGANVLTF. The genes are TRBV7-9 and TRBJ2-6; 10 nucleotides match TRBD1. Unmatched junction bases numbered 7, after V lost 8 bases and J lost 0 bases. The CDR3 is made up of 17 amino acids. Germline loops: CDR1 SEHNR, CDR2 FQNEAQ (reference sequence).

The chain joins TRBV15 to TRBJ1-5; 8 bases map to TRBD1. The CDR3 has 17 amino acids. The V and J ends lost 1 base and 3 bases, in that order; junction bases with no gene match: 8. Germline loops: CDR1 LNHNV, CDR2 YYDKDF (reference sequence). The CDR3 DNA reads as TGTGCCACCAGCAGAGGATTAAAGGACAGGGTCAATCAGCCCCAGCATTTT. Translated, it gives CATSRGLKDRVNQPQHF.

The rearrangement links TRBV11-2 to TRBJ1-1, with 7 bases aligning to TRBD1. The J segment lost 0 bases and the V segment lost 5 bases, leaving 3 bases of the junction unmatched. In germline, CDR1 is SGHAT, CDR2 FQNNGV. The CDR3 runs 14 residues. Here the CDR3 reads CASSTGQLNTEAFF. In DNA form, the CDR3 reads TGTGCCAGCAGCACGGGACAGCTGAACACTGAAGCTTTCTTT.

V gene TRBV19 combines with J gene TRBJ2-3, with D perhaps TRBD2 (6 bases). The CDR3 spans 14 residues. Germline V gene sequence: CDR1 LNHDA, CDR2 SQIVND (reference sequence). The germline V and J ends were trimmed by 3 bases and 2 bases, with 9 bases remaining between them. CDR3 protein: CASSMAGYTDTQYF. CDR3 coding DNA: TGTGCCAGTAGTATGGCGGGATACACAGATACGCAGTATTTT.

The chain employs TRBV20-1 and TRBJ2-7; tentative D call: TRBD1 (5 bases). V was clipped by 6 bases and J by 3 bases, with 9 bases between them. Germline CDR1 is DFQATT and CDR2 is SNEGSKA (reference sequence). The CDR3 is 11 residues long. Written as DNA, the CDR3 is TGCAGTGCCCAGGGTAGCTACGAGCAGTACTTC. Amino acids: CSAQGSYEQYF.

This rearrangement joins TRBV19 to TRBJ2-3; 8 nucleotides align to TRBD2. V trimming: 1 base; J trimming: 2 bases; junction bases outside the gene matches: 11. CDR3 length: 18 residues. Germline V gene data show CDR1 as LNHDA and CDR2 as SQIVND (reference sequence). The CDR3 sequence is CASSIAPLLAGYTDTQYF. The CDR3, as DNA: TGTGCCAGTAGTATAGCCCCCCTTTTAGCGGGGTACACAGATACGCAGTATTTT.

This chain joins TRBV5-6 and TRBJ1-2; 7 bases match TRBD1. V trimming: 1 base; J trimming: 5 bases; junction bases outside the gene matches: 8. The CDR3 spans 15 residues. From germline, CDR1 is SGHDT and CDR2 YYEEEE. The CDR3 spells CASSLRGGNRYGYTF. The CDR3 coding sequence is TGTGCCAGCAGCTTGAGAGGGGGCAATAGGTATGGCTACACCTTC.

This rearrangement joins TRBV3-1 (or the pseudogene TRBV3-2) to TRBJ1-1; TRBD1 might be the D (5 bases). The V gene's germline CDR1 is LGHDT and CDR2 YNNKEL (reference sequence). The CDR3 is made up of 17 amino acids. Between the trimmed V and J ends, which lost 0 bases and 0 bases, there was a span of 14 bases. The CDR3 protein is CASSQDSVGLLNTEAFF. DNA for the CDR3: TGTGCCAGCAGCCAAGATTCAGTGGGGCTTTTGAACACTGAAGCTTTCTTT.

The gene calls are TRBV2 and TRBJ2-1; TRBD1 aligns across 11 bases. CDR1 is SNHLY and CDR2 is FYNNEI in the germline V gene. The CDR3 sequence is 16 residues long. The V segment lost 5 bases and the J segment 7 bases; nucleotides outside the gene matches: 10. CDR3 DNA: TGTGCCAGCAGTCCCCTGGGGGGACAGGGGGGTAATGAGCAGTTCTTC. It encodes CASSPLGGQGGNEQFF.

This chain links TRBV5-5 with TRBJ1-4; D not certain. The length of the CDR3 is 17 residues. Trimming took 3 bases from V and 0 from J, leaving 15 bases between them. CDR1 is SGHKS and CDR2 is YYEKEE in the germline V gene (reference sequence). This chain's CDR3 is CASSSPSSGATNEKLFF. CDR3 nucleotides: TGTGCCAGCAGCTCCCCAAGCAGTGGAGCAACTAATGAAAAACTGTTTTTT.

This chain links TRBV18 with TRBJ1-1; D not resolved. The V end lost 5 bases, the J end lost 1 base, and 8 bases lay between the germline ends. CDR1 KGHSH and CDR2 LQKENI come from the germline V gene. The CDR3 loop spans 13 amino acids. CDR3 amino acids: CASSTAQNTEAFF. DNA of the CDR3: TGTGCCAGCTCAACCGCACAGAACACTGAAGCTTTCTTT. Using reference TRBV18 and TRBJ1-1 for the parts outside the CDR3, the full variable domain is NAGVMQNPRHLVRRRGQEARLRCSPMKGHSHVYWYRQLPEEGLKFMVYLQKENIIDESGMPKERFSAEFPKEGPSILRIQQVVRGDSAAYFCASSTAQNTEAFFGQGTRLTVV.

CDR3 bases: TGTGCCAGCAGCTTCGACGGAGGATATTCACCCCTCCACTTT. Amino acid sequence: CASSFDGGYSPLHF. V is TRBV28 and J is TRBJ1-6; the D is unclear. In germline, CDR1 is MDHEN, CDR2 SYDVKM. The V end lost 6 bases, the J end lost 8 bases, and 14 bases lay between the germline ends. CDR3 length: 14 amino acids.

This chain joins TRBV6-2 or TRBV6-3 and TRBJ1-5; a possible D gene is TRBD1 (6 bases). This CDR3 is built from 20 residues. Between the trimmed V and J ends, which lost 3 bases and 2 bases, there was a span of 26 bases. Germline CDR1 is MNHEY and CDR2 is SVGEGT. CDR3 sequence (DNA): TGTGCCAGCAGTTATAGGAGCTTTGCGTTAACAGGGATACGCAATCAGCCCCAGCATTTT. It translates to CASSYRSFALTGIRNQPQHF.

The V call is TRBV28, the J call TRBJ1-5; D remains ambiguous. Per germline, CDR1 MDHEN and CDR2 SYDVKM. The V end was cut by 10 bases, the J end by 6 bases, with 16 bases between. This CDR3 contains 13 residues. CDR3 bases: TGTGCCATCCGTGGGGAGGGAGGTCAGCCCCAGCATTTT. It specifies CAIRGEGGQPQHF.

CDR3 DNA: TGTGCCAGCAGCCCCGGGGGACTCCAGGCCTACGAGCAGTACTTC. Translation: CASSPGGLQAYEQYF. The rearrangement uses TRBV9 and TRBJ2-7, with D possibly being TRBD2 (6 bases). V was clipped by 4 bases and J by 2 bases, with 16 bases between them. Germline V CDR1 and CDR2: SGDLS, YYNGEE. CDR3 length: 15 residues.